This entry describes one T cell receptor beta chain. What it recognizes is unknown. The TCR library protocol was used to attach unique molecular identifiers. These identifiers were attached to individual cDNA molecules. TCRdb reprocessed the 5' RACE reads via MiXCR and lists one record per CDR3 protein. Seen here are 80,000 to 95,000 distinct CDR3 sequences, approximately 14% observed once, and the top ten hold approximately 1.5%. Per germline, CDR1 DFQATT and CDR2 SNEGSKA (reference sequence). Trimming stripped 2 bases from V and 4 bases from J, with 10 bases between. The CDR3 sequence is 13 residues long. This record comes from a study of early T cells in non-severe SARS-CoV-2 infection. Across the study: Unpaired chains resulted from sequencing bulk RNA of unsorted whole blood.

Study outcomes and limitations: Anti-spike CD8 specificities were favored by VDJdb matching, whose results missed private and CD4 specificities.

The sequence was obtained from an adult who was a healthcare worker with PCR-confirmed SARS-CoV-2 infection or an uninfected control (not recorded which). The source material was whole blood. The chain has TRBV20-1 and TRBJ2-3; no firm D call. The CDR3 DNA reads TGCAGTGCTAGACTCCCGGGCGCAGATACGCAGTATTTT. Protein sequence: CSARLPGADTQYF.